Listed here is a single T cell receptor (beta chain). What it recognizes is unknown. One end of the junction does not line up with germline, which may come from a read error. Other nucleotide sequences from this sample produce the same CDR3. The source of the sample is a study of cytomegalovirus exposure and HLA in healthy donors. When sampled, the donors appeared nominally healthy, though they likely had unrecorded immune exposures. 13 Jbeta primers and 60 Vbeta primers were used for the PCR. Only in-frame clones appear in the TCRdb table, and some are missing; sequencing was by immunoSEQ multiplex PCR. The sample holds 200,000 to 250,000 clones, approximately 80% seen once. Germline V CDR1 and CDR2: SEHNR, FQNEAQ (reference sequence). This CDR3 is built from 12 residues. General study findings and limits: Highest at DRB1 and lowest at HLA-C, TCR association rates differed among HLA loci in a later analysis. Beyond CMV serostatus, there was no information to go on about immune exposure. Diagnosis of cytomegalovirus status made by the classifier reportedly showed high specificity and sensitivity.

The source is a girl aged 2 to 10 in good health and CMV-seronegative. Specimen: PBMCs. The rearrangement links TRBV7-9 to TRBJ2-3; D gene unclear. CDR3 protein: CSSSLERDTQYF. The CDR3 DNA is TGTTCCAGCAGCTTAGAACGGGATACGCAGTATTTT.